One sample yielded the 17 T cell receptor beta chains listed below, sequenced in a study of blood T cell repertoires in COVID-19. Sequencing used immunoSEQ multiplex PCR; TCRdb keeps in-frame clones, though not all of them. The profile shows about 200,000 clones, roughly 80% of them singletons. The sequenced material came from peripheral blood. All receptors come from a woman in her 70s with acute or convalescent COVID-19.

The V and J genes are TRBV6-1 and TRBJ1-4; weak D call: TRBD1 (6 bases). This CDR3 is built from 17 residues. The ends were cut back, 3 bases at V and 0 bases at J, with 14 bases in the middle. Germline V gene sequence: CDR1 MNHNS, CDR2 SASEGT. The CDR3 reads CASSDPQGSATNEKLFF. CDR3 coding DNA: TGTGCCAGCAGTGATCCACAGGGAAGTGCAACTAATGAAAAACTGTTTTTT.

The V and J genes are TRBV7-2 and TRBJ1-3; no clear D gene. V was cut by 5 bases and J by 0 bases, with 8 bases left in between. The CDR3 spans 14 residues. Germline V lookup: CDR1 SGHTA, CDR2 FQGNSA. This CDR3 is CASSPDFSGNTIYF. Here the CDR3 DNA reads TGTGCCAGCAGCCCCGACTTCTCTGGAAACACCATATATTTT.

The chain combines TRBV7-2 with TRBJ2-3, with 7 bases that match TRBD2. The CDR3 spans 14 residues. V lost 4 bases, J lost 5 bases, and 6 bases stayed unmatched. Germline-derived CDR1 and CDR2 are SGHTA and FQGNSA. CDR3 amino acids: CASSSRAGLDTQYF. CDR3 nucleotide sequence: TGTGCCAGCAGCTCGCGAGCGGGGCTAGATACGCAGTATTTT.

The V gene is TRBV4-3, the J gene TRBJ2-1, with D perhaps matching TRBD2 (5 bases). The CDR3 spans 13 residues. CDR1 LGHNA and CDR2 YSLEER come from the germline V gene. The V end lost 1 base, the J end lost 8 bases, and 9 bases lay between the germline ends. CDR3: CASSQAHGDEQFF. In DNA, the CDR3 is TGCGCCAGCAGCCAAGCCCACGGGGATGAGCAGTTCTTC.

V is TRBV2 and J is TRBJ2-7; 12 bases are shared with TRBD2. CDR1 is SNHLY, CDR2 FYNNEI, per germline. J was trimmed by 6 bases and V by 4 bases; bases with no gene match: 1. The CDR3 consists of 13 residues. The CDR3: CASSGGLAGEQYF. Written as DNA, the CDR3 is TGTGCCAGCAGTGGGGGACTAGCGGGCGAGCAGTACTTC. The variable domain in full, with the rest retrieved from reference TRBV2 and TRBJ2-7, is EPEVTQTPSHQVTQMGQEVILRCVPISNHLYFYWYRQILGQKVEFLVSFYNNEISEKSEIFDDQFSVERPDGSNFTLKIRSTKLEDSAMYFCASSGGLAGEQYFGPGTRLTVT.

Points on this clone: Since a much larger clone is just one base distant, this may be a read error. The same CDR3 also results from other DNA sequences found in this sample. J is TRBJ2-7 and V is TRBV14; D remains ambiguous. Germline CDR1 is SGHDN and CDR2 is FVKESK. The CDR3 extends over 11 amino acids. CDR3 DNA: TGTGCTAGCAGCCACGGGTACGAGCAGTACTTC. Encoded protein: CASSHGYEQYF.

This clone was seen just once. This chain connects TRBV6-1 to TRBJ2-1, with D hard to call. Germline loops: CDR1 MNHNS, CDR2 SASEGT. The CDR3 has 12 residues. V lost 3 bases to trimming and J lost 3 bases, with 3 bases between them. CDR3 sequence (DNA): TGTGCCAGCAGTGACAACTACAATGAGCAGTTCTTC. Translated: CASSDNYNEQFF.

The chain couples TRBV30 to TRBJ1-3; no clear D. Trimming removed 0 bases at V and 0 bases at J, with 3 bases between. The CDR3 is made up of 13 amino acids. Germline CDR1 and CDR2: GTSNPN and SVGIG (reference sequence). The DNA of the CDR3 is TGTGCCTGGAGTGTCAGCTCTGGAAACACCATATATTTT. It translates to CAWSVSSGNTIYF.

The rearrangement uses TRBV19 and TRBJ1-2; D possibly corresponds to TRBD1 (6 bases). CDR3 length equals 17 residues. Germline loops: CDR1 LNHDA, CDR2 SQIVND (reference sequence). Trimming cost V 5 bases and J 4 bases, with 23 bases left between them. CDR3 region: CASSQRTQGRASYGYTF. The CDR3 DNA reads TGTGCCAGTAGTCAGAGGACACAGGGAAGAGCGTCCTATGGCTACACCTTC.

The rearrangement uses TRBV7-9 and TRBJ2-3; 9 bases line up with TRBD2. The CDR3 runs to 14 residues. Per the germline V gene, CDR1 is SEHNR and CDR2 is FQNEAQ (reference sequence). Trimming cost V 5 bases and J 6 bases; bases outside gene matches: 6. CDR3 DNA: TGTGCCAGCAGCCCTGCGGGGGGGCCCGATACGCAGTATTTT. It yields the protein CASSPAGGPDTQYF.

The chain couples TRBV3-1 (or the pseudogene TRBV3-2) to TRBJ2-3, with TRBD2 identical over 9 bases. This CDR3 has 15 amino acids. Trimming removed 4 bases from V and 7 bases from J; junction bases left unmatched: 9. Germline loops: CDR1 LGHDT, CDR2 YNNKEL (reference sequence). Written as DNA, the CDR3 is TGTGCCAGCAGCCCTTCGGCGGGGGGGATGAATACGCAGTATTTT. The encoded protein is CASSPSAGGMNTQYF.

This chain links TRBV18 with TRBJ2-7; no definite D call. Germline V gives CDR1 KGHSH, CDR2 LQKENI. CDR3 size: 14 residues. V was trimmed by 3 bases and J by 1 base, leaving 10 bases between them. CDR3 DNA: TGTGCCAGCTCACCGGTCCAGGCGTCCTACGAGCAGTACTTC. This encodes CASSPVQASYEQYF.

The CDR3 DNA reads TGCGCCAGCAGCCTTCTCTTGGGACAGGGTGGGTACGAGCAGTACTTC. Amino acids: CASSLLLGQGGYEQYF. The chain uses TRBV4-3 and TRBJ2-7; 9 bases align to TRBD1. Germline CDR1 is LGHNA and CDR2 is YSLEER. J was trimmed by 4 bases and V by 4 bases; bases with no gene match: 11. The CDR3 runs 16 residues.

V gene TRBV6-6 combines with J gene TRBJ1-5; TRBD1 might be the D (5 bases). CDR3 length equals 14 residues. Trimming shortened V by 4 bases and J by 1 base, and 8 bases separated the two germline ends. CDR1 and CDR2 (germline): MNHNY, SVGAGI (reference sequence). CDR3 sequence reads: CASSLSGSNQPQHF. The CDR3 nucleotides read TGTGCCAGCAGTTTGTCAGGGAGCAATCAGCCCCAGCATTTT.

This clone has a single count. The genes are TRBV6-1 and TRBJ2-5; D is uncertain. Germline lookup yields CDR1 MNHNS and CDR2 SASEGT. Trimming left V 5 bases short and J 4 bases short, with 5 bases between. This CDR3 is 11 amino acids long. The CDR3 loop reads CASSRRETQYF. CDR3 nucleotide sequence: TGTGCCAGCAGTCGGAGAGAGACCCAGTACTTC.

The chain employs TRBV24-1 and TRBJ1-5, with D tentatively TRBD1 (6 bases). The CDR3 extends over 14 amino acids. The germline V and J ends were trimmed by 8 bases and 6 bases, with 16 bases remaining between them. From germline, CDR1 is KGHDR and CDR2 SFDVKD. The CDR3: CATTSGAHGQPQHF. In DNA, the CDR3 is TGTGCCACCACTTCAGGGGCCCACGGTCAGCCCCAGCATTTT.

The CDR3 here is CASLDLAKNIQYF. CDR3 coding DNA: TGTGCCAGTCTCGACTTAGCCAAAAACATTCAGTACTTC. The chain employs TRBV6-5 and TRBJ2-4; D not resolved. Trimming stripped 9 bases from V and 0 bases from J, with 9 bases between. This CDR3 is 13 amino acids long. Germline assignment: CDR1 MNHEY and CDR2 SVGAGI.